This passage covers 30 T cell receptor beta chains from one sample sequenced in a study of blood T cells in healthy people across ages. It was with a sample-barcoded 5' primer and a J-beta primer mix that a second PCR of roughly 7 to 12 cycles was run. TCRdb recomputed calls from the 5' RACE reads with MiXCR, one row per CDR3 protein. The table has hundreds of thousands of distinct CDR3 sequences, about 30% seen once. What was sequenced was blood. These receptors were taken from an elderly woman in good health.

In its sample, this clonotype was seen many times. The rearrangement joins TRBV30 to TRBJ1-2; D may be TRBD1 (5 bases). Trimming pared 7 bases from V and 5 bases from J, leaving 17 bases between. The CDR3 totals 13 residues. In germline, CDR1 is GTSNPN, CDR2 SVGIG (reference sequence). The CDR3 reads CAFSSGTEYGYTF. CDR3 DNA sequence: TGTGCCTTTTCATCCGGGACGGAATATGGCTACACCTTC.

This clonotype was recorded at least ten times. The rearrangement joins TRBV5-1 to TRBJ1-1; D might be TRBD1 (5 bases). In germline, CDR1 is SGHRS, CDR2 YFSETQ. Trimming left V 1 base short and J 4 bases short, with 17 bases between. This CDR3 has 16 residues. The CDR3 region has the DNA TGCGCCAGCAGCTTGAAGGGGATGACGGGCCCCACTGAAGCTTTCTTT. Translation: CASSLKGMTGPTEAFF.

Many counts were recorded for this clonotype. This chain uses TRBV12-3 or TRBV12-4 with TRBJ2-1; D not certain. V lost 5 bases, J lost 5 bases, and 10 bases lay in between. CDR3 length equals 13 residues. CDR3 nucleotides: TGTGCCAGCAGTCTGGCAGGTGACAATGAGCAGTTCTTC. Amino acids: CASSLAGDNEQFF.

This clonotype was recorded many times. The chain joins TRBV20-1 to TRBJ1-4; unclear D gene. With 5 bases removed from V and 4 bases from J, the gap between germline ends came to 8 bases. The CDR3 is 12 residues long. CDR1 and CDR2 (germline): DFQATT, SNEGSKA (reference sequence). The CDR3 DNA is TGCAGTGCTGAGGCCCGTAATGAAAAACTGTTTTTT. The encoded protein is CSAEARNEKLFF.

This clonotype turned up a few times. The germline gene is not matched at one end of the junction; a read error may be the cause. The chain joins TRBV7-3 to TRBJ2-6, with 7 bases that match TRBD1. CDR3 length equals 17 residues. The germline V gene has CDR1 SGHTA and CDR2 FQGTGA. The CDR3 region has the DNA TGTGCCAGCAGCTTATTCCCGACAGGGATTGGGGCCAACGCCCTGACTTTC. This gives the protein CASSLFPTGIGANALTF.

As for this clonotype: A single base separates this from a much larger clone, so it may be a read error. V usage is TRBV7-2 and J usage is TRBJ2-7; 9 bases align to TRBD2. The CDR3 is made up of 15 amino acids. In germline, CDR1 is SGHTA, CDR2 FQGNSA. The CDR3 nucleotides read TGTGTCAGCACCCGAAGTTCTAGCGGGAACTACGAGCAGTACTTC. Amino acid sequence: CVSTRSSSGNYEQYF.

The gene calls are TRBV3-1 and TRBJ1-6, with a possible D match to TRBD1 (5 bases). V was cut by 4 bases and J by 9 bases, with 10 bases left in between. CDR3 length: 13 amino acids. Germline values: CDR1 LGHDT, CDR2 YNNKEL (reference sequence). The CDR3 DNA is TGTGCCAGCAGCCGGGGCGCAGGTTCACCCCTCCACTTT. Translated: CASSRGAGSPLHF. The full variable domain, with the rest looked up from reference TRBV3-1 and TRBJ1-6, is DTAVSQTPKYLVTQMGNDKSIKCEQNLGHDTMYWYKQDSKKFLKIMFSYNNKELIINETVPNRFSPKSPDKAHLNLHINSLELGDSAVYFCASSRGAGSPLHFGNGTRLTVT.

This chain uses TRBV15 with TRBJ1-4; D is unclear. The CDR3 is made up of 16 amino acids. Germline V lookup: CDR1 LNHNV, CDR2 YYDKDF (reference sequence). With 0 bases removed from V and 7 bases from J, the gap between germline ends came to 15 bases. The CDR3 spells CATSRDWVQASEKLFF. The CDR3 DNA reads as TGTGCCACCAGCAGAGATTGGGTCCAGGCCAGTGAAAAACTGTTTTTT.

This clonotype was recorded a few times. V usage is TRBV13 and J usage is TRBJ2-4; 7 bases align to TRBD1. The CDR3 is made up of 15 amino acids. Germline assignment: CDR1 PRHDT and CDR2 FYEKMQ (reference sequence). The J segment lost 7 bases and the V segment lost 4 bases, leaving 10 bases of the junction unmatched. The CDR3 reads CASSSNRGKGNIQYF. The CDR3 nucleotides are TGTGCCAGCAGCTCAAACAGGGGAAAGGGGAACATTCAGTACTTC.

Comment on this clonotype: One base away lies a much larger clone, so this may be a sequencing read error. This sequence joins TRBV15 and TRBJ2-7, with 8 bases aligning to TRBD1. Per germline, CDR1 LNHNV and CDR2 YYDKDF (reference sequence). This CDR3 is built from 16 residues. Losses at the gene ends were 0 bases for V and 7 bases for J; bases not matched to a gene: 11. The CDR3 DNA is TGTGCCACCAGCAGAGATCTGCAGGGGGCGAGTAGTGAGCAGTACTTC. This sequence encodes CATSRDLQGASSEQYF.

On this clonotype: This may come from a read error, since a much larger clone is one base off. In DNA form, the CDR3 reads TGTGCCAGCGTGCCCAGGGGGGGGACTGAAGCTTTCTTT. Translation: CASVPRGGTEAFF. V is TRBV6-2 or TRBV6-3 and J is TRBJ1-1, with 7 bases matching TRBD1. With 8 bases clipped from V and 5 bases from J, the junction kept 8 bases outside the gene matches. This CDR3 is 13 amino acids long. The germline gives CDR1 MNHEY, CDR2 SVGEGT.

The rearrangement joins TRBV6-1 to TRBJ1-1, with a tentative D call TRBD1 (5 bases). Germline-derived CDR1 and CDR2 are MNHNS and SASEGT. This CDR3 comprises 14 residues. V lost 8 bases to trimming and J lost 2 bases, with 15 bases between them. The CDR3 protein is CASRRQIHNTEAFF. Here the CDR3 DNA reads TGTGCCAGCCGAAGACAGATCCATAACACTGAAGCTTTCTTT.

With regard to this clonotype: One base away lies a much larger clone, so this may be a sequencing read error. V usage is TRBV20-1 and J usage is TRBJ2-5; 13 bases fit TRBD2. V lost 3 bases to trimming and J lost 11 bases; unmatched junction nucleotides: 12. Germline assignment: CDR1 DFQATT and CDR2 SNEGSKA (reference sequence). The CDR3 is 15 amino acids. The DNA of the CDR3 is TGCAGTGCTAGTGGGACTAGCGGGGTAGTTAGTGAGCAGTACTTC. Encoded protein: CSASGTSGVVSEQYF.

This clonotype was detected ten times or more. V usage is TRBV30 and J usage is TRBJ1-6; TRBD1 might be the D (5 bases). The CDR3 is 15 residues long. Germline values: CDR1 GTSNPN, CDR2 SVGIG (reference sequence). Trimming took 4 bases from V and 8 from J, leaving 18 bases between them. This CDR3 reads CAWTAVIWGDSPLHF. The CDR3 coding sequence is TGTGCCTGGACCGCAGTCATTTGGGGGGATTCACCCCTCCACTTT.

This clonotype has ten or more counts. The chain links TRBV5-1 to TRBJ2-3; D may be TRBD1 or TRBD2 (6 bases each). The V gene's germline CDR1 is SGHRS and CDR2 YFSETQ. Trimming removed 1 base at V and 9 bases at J, with 18 bases between. The CDR3 loop spans 15 amino acids. For the CDR3, the DNA is TGCGCCAGCAGCTTGCTACCACAGGGCGGAGGGACGCAGTATTTT. Residues: CASSLLPQGGGTQYF. The entire variable domain, with the rest obtained from reference TRBV5-1 and TRBJ2-3, is as follows: KAGVTQTPRYLIKTRGQQVTLSCSPISGHRSVSWYQQTPGQGLQFLFEYFSETQRNKGNFPGRFSGRQFSNSRSEMNVSTLELGDSALYLCASSLLPQGGGTQYFGPGTRLTVL.

V and J are TRBV2 and TRBJ1-4; D remains ambiguous. This CDR3 has 11 residues. CDR1 and CDR2 from the germline V gene are SNHLY and FYNNEI. The V end was cut by 6 bases, the J end by 8 bases, with 7 bases between. The CDR3 DNA sequence: TGTGCCAGCAGGGAGGAGGAAAAACTGTTTTTT. This codes for CASREEEKLFF.

This clonotype was seen at least ten times. The chain couples TRBV9 to TRBJ1-2; 7 bases agree with TRBD1. V shed 4 bases, J shed 4 bases, and the junction held 13 bases outside the gene matches. The CDR3 contains 16 residues. CDR1 is SGDLS and CDR2 is YYNGEE in the germline V gene. CDR3 in amino acids: CASSSTQDRRSYGYTF. In DNA form, the CDR3 reads TGTGCCAGCAGCTCAACCCAGGACAGGCGAAGCTATGGCTACACCTTC.

This clonotype was counted at least ten times. The CDR3 nucleotides read TGTGCCAGCAGCCCTCAACCGGGGGCCACCGGGGAGCTGTTTTTT. Translated: CASSPQPGATGELFF. This chain connects TRBV7-2 to TRBJ2-2; the D call may be TRBD1 or TRBD2 (6 bases each). This CDR3 region has 15 residues. Trimming took off 5 bases at V and 4 bases at J, with 14 bases between the two ends. Germline V gene lookup returns CDR1 SGHTA and CDR2 FQGNSA.

This clonotype turned up a few times. The V call is TRBV10-3, the J call TRBJ1-1, with D possibly matching TRBD1 (6 bases). The germline V gene has CDR1 ENHRY and CDR2 SYGVKD. The CDR3 length is 16 residues. V lost 2 bases and J 1 base, leaving 14 bases between the germline ends. The CDR3 coding sequence is TGTGCCATCAGTGAGACGATGACAGGACAGAACACTGAAGCTTTCTTT. Amino acids: CAISETMTGQNTEAFF.

This clonotype was detected many times. The chain uses TRBV25-1 and TRBJ2-7; TRBD1 matches 7 bases. The CDR3 spans 16 residues. V lost 3 bases to trimming and J lost 0 bases; unmatched junction nucleotides: 8. Germline loops: CDR1 MGHDK, CDR2 SYGVNS. CDR3: CASSDFYRDSSYEQYF. CDR3 DNA sequence: TGTGCCAGCAGTGACTTCTACAGGGACAGCTCCTACGAGCAGTACTTC.

A remark on this clonotype: A much larger clone lies a single base off, so this may be a read error. The chain joins TRBV7-2 to TRBJ2-2; D is possibly TRBD1 or TRBD2 (5 bases each). The CDR3 is made up of 19 amino acids. CDR1 SGHTA and CDR2 FQGNSA come from the germline V gene. Between the trimmed V and J ends, which lost 2 bases and 0 bases, there was a span of 19 bases. The CDR3 DNA is TGTGCCAGCAGCTTAAAGGGGAGTAGCTGGAACGCGAACACCGGGGAGCTGTTTTTT. Translated: CASSLKGSSWNANTGELFF.

The V and J genes are TRBV29-1 and TRBJ2-2; weak D call: TRBD2 (5 bases). CDR1 and CDR2 (germline): SQVTM, ANQGSEA. The germline V and J ends were trimmed by 2 bases and 5 bases, with 6 bases remaining between them. CDR3 length: 12 residues. CDR3 protein: CSVEPGTGELFF. The CDR3 DNA reads TGCAGCGTTGAACCGGGAACCGGGGAGCTGTTTTTT.

The V gene is TRBV20-1, the J gene TRBJ2-6, with 9 nucleotides matching TRBD1. This CDR3 is built from 17 residues. Per germline, CDR1 DFQATT and CDR2 SNEGSKA (reference sequence). V was pared by 6 bases and J by 2 bases, with 11 bases of the junction left unmatched. CDR3 sequence: CSAVGRDRVTGANVLTF. DNA of the CDR3: TGCAGTGCCGTTGGGCGGGACAGGGTAACTGGGGCCAACGTCCTGACTTTC.

Many counts were recorded for this clonotype. The chain joins TRBV5-1 to TRBJ2-6, with 9 bases identical to TRBD1. The CDR3 consists of 15 residues. The V segment lost 5 bases and the J segment 0 bases; nucleotides outside the gene matches: 0. The germline V gene encodes CDR1 SGHRS and CDR2 YFSETQ. In DNA, the CDR3 is TGCGCCAGCAGGGGACAGGGCTCTGGGGCCAACGTCCTGACTTTC. Translation gives CASRGQGSGANVLTF. Drawing the rest from reference TRBV5-1 and TRBJ2-6, the complete variable domain is KAGVTQTPRYLIKTRGQQVTLSCSPISGHRSVSWYQQTPGQGLQFLFEYFSETQRNKGNFPGRFSGRQFSNSRSEMNVSTLELGDSALYLCASRGQGSGANVLTFGAGSRLTVL.

The V gene is TRBV6-2 or TRBV6-3, the J gene TRBJ2-5; no definite D call. Trimming took 5 bases from V and 0 from J, leaving 13 bases between them. CDR1 MNHEY and CDR2 SVGEGT come from the germline V gene. The CDR3 runs 15 residues. The CDR3 DNA reads TGTGCCAGCAGTCCGGCAGCCTCATACCAAGAGACCCAGTACTTC. Its translation is CASSPAASYQETQYF.

This clonotype was recorded at least ten times. V usage is TRBV20-1 and J usage is TRBJ2-4; no definite D call. The CDR3 spans 13 residues. Per germline, CDR1 DFQATT and CDR2 SNEGSKA (reference sequence). With 8 bases removed from V and 1 base from J, the gap between germline ends came to 12 bases. The CDR3 region is CSPLWVAKNIQYF. The CDR3 DNA sequence: TGCAGTCCCCTGTGGGTTGCCAAAAACATTCAGTACTTC.

This chain connects TRBV30 to TRBJ1-5; 12 bases fit TRBD1. With V trimmed by 2 bases and J by 2 bases, 7 bases remained unmatched. The length of the CDR3 is 17 residues. Per the germline V gene, CDR1 is GTSNPN and CDR2 is SVGIG (reference sequence). CDR3 residues: CAWSRDRGPRGNQPQHF. CDR3 sequence (DNA): TGTGCCTGGAGTCGGGACAGGGGGCCTCGGGGCAATCAGCCCCAGCATTTT.

This clonotype was picked up a small number of times. The CDR3 loop reads CASSPRAGEYNEQYF. CDR3 DNA sequence: TGTGCCAGCAGCCCCCGGGCAGGGGAGTACAATGAGCAGTACTTC. V is TRBV9 and J is TRBJ2-5; a possible D gene is TRBD1 (6 bases). CDR1 SGDLS and CDR2 YYNGEE come from the germline V gene. Trimming pared 4 bases from V and 11 bases from J, leaving 24 bases between. The CDR3 extends over 15 amino acids. The whole variable domain, remainder taken from reference TRBV9 and TRBJ2-5, is DSGVTQTPKHLITATGQRVTLRCSPRSGDLSVYWYQQSLDQGLQFLIQYYNGEERAKGNILERFSAQQFPDLHSELNLSSLELGDSALYFCASSPRAGEYNEQYFGPGTRLLVL.

The CDR3 DNA sequence: TGTGCCAGTAGTCCGCGGACAGGGGGGCCCTCTGGGGCCAACGTCCTGACTTTC. Protein: CASSPRTGGPSGANVLTF. The chain uses TRBV19 and TRBJ2-6, with 10 nucleotides matching TRBD1. The germline V gene has CDR1 LNHDA and CDR2 SQIVND (reference sequence). The CDR3 consists of 18 residues. With V trimmed by 5 bases and J by 0 bases, 7 bases remained unmatched.

Many counts were recorded for this clonotype. This chain joins TRBV2 and TRBJ2-3; 7 bases match TRBD1. CDR3 length equals 13 residues. The V and J ends lost 8 bases and 3 bases, in that order; junction bases with no gene match: 5. In germline, CDR1 is SNHLY, CDR2 FYNNEI. CDR3 sequence reads: CASGTGVTDTQYF. CDR3 coding DNA: TGTGCCAGCGGAACAGGGGTAACAGATACGCAGTATTTT. The complete variable domain, with remaining parts taken from reference TRBV2 and TRBJ2-3, reads EPEVTQTPSHQVTQMGQEVILRCVPISNHLYFYWYRQILGQKVEFLVSFYNNEISEKSEIFDDQFSVERPDGSNFTLKIRSTKLEDSAMYFCASGTGVTDTQYFGPGTRLTVL.